Here is one T cell receptor beta chain with its context. Antigen specificity is unknown. Trimming stripped 5 bases from V and 3 bases from J, with 10 bases between. Per the germline V gene, CDR1 is LNHDA and CDR2 is SQIVND (reference sequence). This CDR3 has 13 amino acids. This entry comes from a study of OX40 agonist ivuxolimab in advanced cancers. Across the whole study: Each patient was given ivuxolimab into a vein every 2 weeks, at 0.01 to 10 mg/kg. Aged roughly 23 to 90 with a mean of approximately 57 years, they were 82.7% male.

Study-level findings and limits: Nonresponders, in some cases, also had low normalized T-cell clonal expansion. Expanded clones were, on average, more numerous among CD8+ T cells than CD4+.

The table came from immunoSEQ multiplex PCR; TCRdb's copy has only in-frame clones and leaves some out. The sample yields roughly 70,000 clones, approximately 78% seen once. The receptor comes from an adult with an advanced solid tumor such as melanoma, head and neck, liver or kidney cancer. The chain couples TRBV19 to TRBJ1-1; D perhaps matches TRBD1 (5 bases). The sample in question was CD4+ or CD8+ T cells sorted from blood, obtained in a trial of the OX40 agonist ivuxolimab. The CDR3 loop reads CASSSQGDTEAFF. The CDR3 DNA is TGTGCCAGTAGTTCCCAAGGGGACACTGAAGCTTTCTTT.